This T cell receptor beta chain was documented in a study of spatial heterogeneity in lung cancer. On the study more broadly: Each unique TCR and UMI combination was seen more than ten times on average in raw reads.

Notes on the study in general: In blood, ubiquitous expanded tumor TCRs appeared more at resection than follow-up.

The germline V gene has CDR1 MNHEY and CDR2 SVGAGI. Trimming at V came to 0 bases and at J to 0 bases, leaving 7 bases not matched to a gene. The CDR3 totals 17 residues. Specified time point: sample taken at primary tumor resection. Sequencing covered unsorted whole RNA taken from tumor, nontumor lung or frozen PBMC. The donor group consisted of around 70 patients who had untreated, early-stage non-small cell lung cancer. Individually, TCR cDNA molecules were each labelled with a unique molecular identifier. A single record per CDR3 protein comes from TCRdb applying MiXCR to the 5' RACE reads. The sample holds just under 40,000 distinct CDR3 sequences, about 6% seen once. This clonotype was detected ten times or more. What it binds is unknown.

The specimen was PBMCs, collected at surgery. The sequence came from a male donor with early-stage non-small cell lung cancer. The chain joins TRBV6-5 to TRBJ1-2, with TRBD1 matching 7 bases. The CDR3 DNA reads as TGTGCCAGCAGTTACTCAGGAGGGGGCGGCTCTAACTATGGCTACACCTTC. Encoded protein: CASSYSGGGGSNYGYTF.